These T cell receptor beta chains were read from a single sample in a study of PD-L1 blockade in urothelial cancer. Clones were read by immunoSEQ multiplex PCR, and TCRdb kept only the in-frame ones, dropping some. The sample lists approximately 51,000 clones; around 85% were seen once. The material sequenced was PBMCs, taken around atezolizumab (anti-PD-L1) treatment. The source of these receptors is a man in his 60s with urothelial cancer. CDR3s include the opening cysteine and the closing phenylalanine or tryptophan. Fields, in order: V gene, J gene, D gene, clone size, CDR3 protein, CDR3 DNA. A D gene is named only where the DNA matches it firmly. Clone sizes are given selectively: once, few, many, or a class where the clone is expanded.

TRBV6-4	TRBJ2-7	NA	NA	CASSDRTGSNEQYF	TGTGCCAGCAGTGATCGGACTGGTTCCAACGAGCAGTACTTC
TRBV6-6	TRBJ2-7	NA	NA	CASTQGGEQYF	TGTGCCAGCACTCAGGGGGGCGAGCAGTACTTC
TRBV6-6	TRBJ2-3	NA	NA	CASSSGADTQYF	TGTGCCAGCAGTTCAGGGGCAGATACGCAGTATTTT
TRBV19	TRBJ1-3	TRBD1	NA	CASSVGTVSGNTIYF	TGTGCCAGTAGTGTCGGGACAGTCTCTGGAAACACCATATATTTT
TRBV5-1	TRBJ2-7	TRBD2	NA	CASSPVWSGSGEQYF	TGCGCCAGCAGCCCGGTGTGGAGCGGGAGCGGCGAGCAGTACTTC
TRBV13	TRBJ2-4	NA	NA	CASSLGQAKNIQYF	TGTGCCAGCAGCTTAGGGCAGGCAAAAAACATTCAGTACTTC
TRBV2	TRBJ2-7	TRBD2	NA	CASSPGLAGGMTTYEQYF	TGTGCCAGCAGTCCAGGACTAGCGGGAGGTATGACAACCTACGAGCAGTACTTC
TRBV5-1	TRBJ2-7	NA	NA	CASSFRVDRAQYF	TGCGCCAGCAGCTTCCGTGTAGATCGAGCGCAGTACTTC
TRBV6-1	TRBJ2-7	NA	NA	CASSEPVWDSLYEQYF	TGTGCCAGCAGTGAACCTGTTTGGGACTCTCTCTACGAGCAGTACTTC
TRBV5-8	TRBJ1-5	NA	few	CASSSRQARVNQPQHF	TGTGCCAGCAGCTCACGACAGGCCCGGGTCAATCAGCCCCAGCATTTT
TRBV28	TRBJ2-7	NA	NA	CASTYRSEQYF	TGTGCCAGCACCTATCGTTCCGAGCAGTACTTC
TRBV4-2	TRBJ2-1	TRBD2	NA	CASSPAYPGLAGINEQFF	TGTGCCAGCAGCCCAGCTTACCCGGGACTAGCGGGGATCAATGAGCAGTTCTTC
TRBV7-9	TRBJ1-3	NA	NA	CASSFGDTAFSGNTIYF	TGTGCCAGCAGCTTTGGTGACACCGCTTTTTCTGGAAACACCATATATTTT
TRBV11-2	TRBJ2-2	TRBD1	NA	CASRKQGDTGELFF	TGTGCCAGCAGGAAACAGGGGGACACCGGGGAGCTGTTTTTT
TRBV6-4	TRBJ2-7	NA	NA	CASTSASSYEQYF	TGTGCCAGCACGTCAGCGAGCTCCTACGAGCAGTACTTC
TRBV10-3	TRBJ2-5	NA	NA	CAIRTGEVGETQYF	TGTGCCATCAGGACCGGCGAGGTTGGAGAGACCCAGTACTTC
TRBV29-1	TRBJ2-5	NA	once	CSDSSSRETQYF	TGCAGCGACAGCTCTTCTCGAGAGACCCAGTACTTC
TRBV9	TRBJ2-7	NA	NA	CASSVAGSLSGEQYF	TGTGCCAGCAGCGTAGCTGGGTCCCTGTCGGGCGAGCAGTACTTC
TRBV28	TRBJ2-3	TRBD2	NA	CASSFWWGSGSGTDTQYF	TGTGCCAGCAGTTTTTGGTGGGGCAGCGGGAGTGGTACAGATACGCAGTATTTT
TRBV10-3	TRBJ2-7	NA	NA	CAISEGLYEQYF	TGTGCCATCAGCGAGGGACTCTACGAGCAGTACTTC
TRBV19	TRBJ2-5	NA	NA	CASSIAHSNQETQYF	TGTGCCAGTAGTATAGCCCACAGCAACCAAGAGACCCAGTACTTC
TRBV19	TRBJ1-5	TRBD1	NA	CASSIWTGSVKDQPQHF	TGTGCCAGTAGTATTTGGACAGGGTCGGTAAAGGATCAGCCCCAGCATTTT
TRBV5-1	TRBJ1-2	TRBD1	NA	CASSSTGPTMANTF	TGCGCCAGCAGCTCGACAGGGCCTACTATGGCTAACACCTTC
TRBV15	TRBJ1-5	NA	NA	CATSIHRVSGRGQPQHF	TGTGCCACCAGTATCCACAGGGTTTCGGGTCGGGGTCAGCCCCAGCATTTT
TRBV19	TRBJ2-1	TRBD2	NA	CASSTSGKLYNEQFF	TGTGCCAGTAGCACTAGCGGCAAACTCTACAATGAGCAGTTCTTC
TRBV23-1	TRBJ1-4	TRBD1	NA	CASQTGTGTRRETNEKLFF	TGCGCCAGCCAAACCGGGACAGGGACACGGAGGGAAACTAATGAAAAACTGTTTTTT
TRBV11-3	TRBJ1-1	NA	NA	CASSRSGELNTEAFF	TGTGCCAGCAGTCGCTCGGGGGAGTTGAACACTGAAGCTTTCTTT
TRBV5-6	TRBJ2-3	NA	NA	CASSLGGWPTDTQYF	TGTGCCAGCAGCTTGGGAGGGTGGCCCACAGATACGCAGTATTTT
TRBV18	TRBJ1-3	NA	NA	CASSPVTTIGNTIYF	TGTGCCAGCTCACCGGTGACAACCATCGGAAACACCATATATTTT
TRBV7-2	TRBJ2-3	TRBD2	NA	CASSLELGGDTQYF	TGTGCCAGCAGCTTAGAACTGGGGGGGGATACGCAGTATTTT
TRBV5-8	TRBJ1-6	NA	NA	CASRLLAGRDNSPLHF	TGTGCCAGCAGGCTTCTAGCGGGACGTGATAATTCACCCCTCCACTTT
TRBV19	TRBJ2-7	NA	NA	CASSGLNEQYF	TGTGCCAGTAGTGGACTCAACGAGCAGTACTTC
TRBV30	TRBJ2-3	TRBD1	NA	CAWGTGTDTQYF	TGTGCCTGGGGGACAGGGACAGATACGCAGTATTTT
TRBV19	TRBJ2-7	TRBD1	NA	CASSMRDRAYEQYF	TGTGCCAGTAGTATGAGGGACAGGGCGTACGAGCAGTACTTC
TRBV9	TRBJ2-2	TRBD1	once	CASSVGLGGDTGELFF	TGTGCCAGCAGCGTGGGGTTAGGGGGCGACACCGGGGAGCTGTTTTTT
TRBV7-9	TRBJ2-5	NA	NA	CASSLAPRPLYF	TGTGCCAGCAGCTTAGCGCCGCGGCCGTTGTACTTC
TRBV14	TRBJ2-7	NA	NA	CASSQEMGPYEQYF	TGTGCCAGCAGCCAAGAAATGGGGCCCTACGAGCAGTACTTC